This T cell receptor beta chain originates from a study of CD8 T cells in Susac syndrome. As for this clonotype: The target antigen is unknown.

This CDR3 is built from 16 residues. Germline loops: CDR1 SEHNR, CDR2 FQNEAQ (reference sequence). The V end lost 3 bases, the J end lost 1 base, and 13 bases lay between the germline ends. From blood CD8+ and CD4+ T cells, the TCR beta chain was sequenced. Bulk CD8+ and CD4+ cells came from magnetic negative isolation; CD8+ TEMRA by FACS. Overall study results and limits: The study admitted that it had a relatively small number of individuals in its TCR sequencing and HLA analysis.

RNA was extracted with the RNeasy kit, and a quantity of roughly 0.5 to 1 ug was reverse transcribed using random hexamers. Amplification of the TCR beta CDR3 was carried out by immunoSEQ multiplex PCR, which spanned a total of 54 Vbeta and 13 Jbeta segments. TCRdb ran MiXCR on the immunoSEQ multiplex PCR reads and lists one entry per CDR3 protein. The table shows roughly 200,000 distinct CDR3 sequences, with approximately 96% occurring only once. This TCR was recovered from a human donor with multiple sclerosis. Sequences were obtained from CD4+ T cells from PBMCs. V usage is TRBV7-9 and J usage is TRBJ2-1, with TRBD2 as a possible D gene (5 bases). In DNA, the CDR3 is TGTGCCAGCAGCTTCGGGCCTAGCACGTCCTACAATGAGCAGTTCTTC. Its translation is CASSFGPSTSYNEQFF.